This passage covers 29 T cell receptor beta chains from one sample sequenced in a study of CD8+ T cells in alopecia areata. Treatment noted: oral pan-JAK inhibitor, 5-10 mg twice daily. Sequencing templates came from extracted RNA that was reverse transcribed into cDNA. Method: immunoSEQ multiplex PCR; TCRdb's copy keeps in-frame clones and lacks some. The sample has some 190,000 clones, about three fifths seen once. The sample consisted of CD4+ T cells sorted from blood, taken at approximately week 50, from a patient treated with tofacitinib. The receptors were sampled from a human donor with alopecia areata.

This clone was observed a single time. The rearrangement uses TRBV6-1 and TRBJ1-5; 9 nucleotides agree with TRBD1. V was pared by 2 bases and J by 5 bases, with 7 bases of the junction left unmatched. Germline CDR1 and CDR2: MNHNS and SASEGT. The CDR3 loop spans 16 amino acids. CDR3 coding DNA: TGTGCCAGCAGTGAAATTCGGACAGGGGCCTATCAGCCCCAGCATTTT. This sequence encodes CASSEIRTGAYQPQHF.

The chain combines TRBV29-1 with TRBJ2-7, with TRBD1 matching over 8 bases. The CDR3 covers 13 residues. CDR1 is SQVTM, CDR2 ANQGSEA, per germline. The ends lost 4 bases at V and 6 bases at J; junction bases unmatched: 8. This chain's CDR3 is CSVVTLTGGEQYF. As DNA, the CDR3 is TGCAGCGTTGTGACCCTCACAGGGGGCGAGCAGTACTTC.

This chain joins TRBV9 and TRBJ1-2; 7 bases are shared with TRBD1. Trimming removed 8 bases from V and 3 bases from J; junction bases left unmatched: 10. This CDR3 spans 14 amino acids. Germline-derived CDR1 and CDR2 are SGDLS and YYNGEE. CDR3 protein: CASSRDRTYYGYTF. The CDR3 coding sequence is TGTGCCAGTTCGCGGGACAGAACATACTATGGCTACACCTTC.

The rearrangement joins TRBV4-3 to TRBJ2-2, with D perhaps matching TRBD1 (6 bases). Per germline, CDR1 LGHNA and CDR2 YSLEER. Deletions cut 1 base from V and 1 base from J, with 10 bases between. This CDR3 contains 16 residues. The DNA of the CDR3 is TGCGCCAGCAGCCAAGGTTCAGGGGTGAACACCGGGGAGCTGTTTTTT. Translating gives CASSQGSGVNTGELFF.

The gene calls are TRBV29-1 and TRBJ2-3; D is uncertain. CDR3 length: 11 amino acids. Germline V gene sequence: CDR1 SQVTM, CDR2 ANQGSEA. Deletions cut 3 bases from V and 5 bases from J, with 6 bases between. The CDR3 nucleotides are TGCAGCGTTGATTTGGTAGATACGCAGTATTTT. Translated, it gives CSVDLVDTQYF.

Note on this clone: Other DNA sequences of this sample code for an identical CDR3. This chain connects TRBV30 to TRBJ1-5; TRBD1 is a possible D gene (5 bases). V lost 3 bases and J lost 5, with 11 bases in between. CDR3 size: 13 residues. Germline V CDR1 and CDR2: GTSNPN, SVGIG (reference sequence). CDR3 DNA sequence: TGTGCCTGGAGGGCGGGGGGTGATCAGCCCCAGCATTTT. Its protein product is CAWRAGGDQPQHF.

This clone showed up just a few times. The chain carries TRBV5-1 and TRBJ2-2, with a possible D match to TRBD2 (5 bases). Trimming took off 3 bases at V and 5 bases at J, with 14 bases between the two ends. The CDR3 is 15 amino acids. Germline V gene sequence: CDR1 SGHRS, CDR2 YFSETQ. The CDR3 sequence is CASSSTTSGTGELFF. The CDR3 DNA sequence: TGCGCCAGCAGCTCCACAACCTCGGGGACCGGGGAGCTGTTTTTT.

The chain links TRBV30 to TRBJ1-2; no clear D gene. Per the germline V gene, CDR1 is GTSNPN and CDR2 is SVGIG (reference sequence). The CDR3 runs to 11 residues. V gave up 5 bases and J gave up 2 bases, with 6 bases separating them. The CDR3: CAWAENYGYTF. CDR3 sequence (DNA): TGTGCCTGGGCGGAGAACTATGGCTACACCTTC.

The J gene is TRBJ1-1, the V gene TRBV19; 9 positions agree with TRBD1. The V gene end was trimmed by 5 bases and the J gene end by 3 bases; junction bases not matched to a gene: 4. CDR1 LNHDA and CDR2 SQIVND come from the germline V gene (reference sequence). The CDR3 totals 14 residues. CDR3 sequence (DNA): TGTGCCAGTAGTCGACAGGGGGTTCACACTGAAGCTTTCTTT. The encoded protein is CASSRQGVHTEAFF.

Concerning this clone: The same CDR3 arises from other DNA sequences in this sample as well. The V call is TRBV29-1, the J call TRBJ1-1; D may be TRBD1 (5 bases). The CDR3 runs 13 residues. V lost 3 bases, J lost 1 base, and 9 bases lay in between. Germline V gene sequence: CDR1 SQVTM, CDR2 ANQGSEA. The DNA for the CDR3 is TGCAGCGTTGAGGGCAGGGCGAACACTGAAGCTTTCTTT. Amino acids: CSVEGRANTEAFF.

J is TRBJ1-1 and V is TRBV4-3, with a possible D match to TRBD1 (5 bases). V shed 5 bases and J shed 0 bases, with 13 bases lying between them. This CDR3 contains 15 residues. CDR1 and CDR2 (germline): LGHNA, YSLEER. CDR3 residues: CASSGGWGLNTEAFF. The CDR3 bases are TGCGCCAGCAGCGGAGGTTGGGGGTTGAACACTGAAGCTTTCTTT.

This clone was found a few times. The V and J genes are TRBV28 and TRBJ2-7, with D hard to call. Looked up from germline, CDR1 is MDHEN and CDR2 is SYDVKM. The CDR3 totals 12 residues. Trimming took 4 bases from V and 4 from J, leaving 8 bases between them. The CDR3 DNA reads TGTGCCAGCAGTTCCGTTGAGTACGAGCAGTACTTC. Translation gives CASSSVEYEQYF.

This chain links TRBV15 with TRBJ2-7; possible D gene TRBD1, 9 bases. V dropped 0 bases and J dropped 5 bases, with 14 bases sitting between them. Germline CDR1 is LNHNV and CDR2 is YYDKDF (reference sequence). CDR3 length: 15 amino acids. The DNA of the CDR3 is TGTGCCACCAGCAGAGATAGCGGGACAGGGAACGAGCAGTACTTC. It codes for CATSRDSGTGNEQYF.

CDR3 nucleotide sequence: TGCAGCGACCTAAGCCCTGGGAAGACAGGGCTCTATGGCTACACCTTC. Its translation: CSDLSPGKTGLYGYTF. This chain joins TRBV29-1 and TRBJ1-2; 7 bases are a match to TRBD1. Germline V gives CDR1 SQVTM, CDR2 ANQGSEA. Trimming removed 7 bases from V and 4 bases from J; junction bases left unmatched: 18. The CDR3 extends over 16 amino acids.

The genes are TRBV7-9 and TRBJ2-5; 9 nucleotides line up with TRBD2. The CDR3 sequence is 13 residues long. Germline-derived CDR1 and CDR2 are SEHNR and FQNEAQ (reference sequence). J was trimmed by 5 bases and V by 8 bases; bases with no gene match: 6. The CDR3 nucleotides are TGTGCCAGCCTGGGACTAGCTCGCGAGACCCAGTACTTC. It yields the protein CASLGLARETQYF.

The V and J genes are TRBV7-2 and TRBJ1-2, with TRBD1 matching over 7 bases. Germline-derived CDR1 and CDR2 are SGHTA and FQGNSA. There are 13 residues in the CDR3. The V and J ends lost 5 bases and 4 bases, in that order; junction bases with no gene match: 4. CDR3 region: CASSTGTAYGYTF. Written as DNA, the CDR3 is TGTGCCAGCAGCACTGGGACAGCCTATGGCTACACCTTC. Full variable domain (rest looked up from reference TRBV7-2 and TRBJ1-2): GAGVSQSPSNKVTEKGKDVELRCDPISGHTALYWYRQSLGQGLEFLIYFQGNSAPDKSGLPSDRFSAERTGGSVSTLTIQRTQQEDSAVYLCASSTGTAYGYTFGSGTRLTVV.

Only a few counts were recorded for this clone. CDR3 in DNA: TGTGCCAGCAGTGACCCGGGACCGACATCGGGCGAGCAGTACTTC. It translates to CASSDPGPTSGEQYF. The V call is TRBV25-1, the J call TRBJ2-7; tentatively, D is TRBD1 or TRBD2 (5 bases each). This CDR3 comprises 15 residues. Per germline, CDR1 MGHDK and CDR2 SYGVNS. V shed 3 bases and J shed 6 bases, with 18 bases lying between them.

This clone was picked up a small number of times. V usage is TRBV9 and J usage is TRBJ2-3; TRBD2 agrees at 8 bases. V lost 4 bases, J lost 9 bases, and 13 bases stayed unmatched. Per the germline V gene, CDR1 is SGDLS and CDR2 is YYNGEE. The CDR3 runs 15 residues. The CDR3 region has the DNA TGTGCCAGCAGCATTAGCGGGGACTCCATCGCGACGCAGTATTTT. Translated: CASSISGDSIATQYF.

V and J are TRBV29-1 and TRBJ2-2; unclear D gene. The CDR3 runs 11 residues. Germline V gene sequence: CDR1 SQVTM, CDR2 ANQGSEA. V lost 7 bases and J lost 2, with 5 bases in between. The CDR3 DNA is TGCAGCGCGGACAACACCGGGGAGCTGTTTTTT. Translation: CSADNTGELFF.

In the case of this clone: Different DNA sequences within this sample yield the same CDR3. The V and J genes are TRBV29-1 and TRBJ1-2, with D possibly being TRBD1 (5 bases). CDR1 and CDR2 (germline): SQVTM, ANQGSEA. CDR3 length: 11 amino acids. The V end was cut by 6 bases, the J end by 3 bases, with 8 bases between. CDR3: CSVKGDYGYTF. The DNA of the CDR3 is TGCAGCGTAAAAGGGGACTATGGCTACACCTTC.

The CDR3 reads CASREQGAIGYTF. DNA of the CDR3: TGTGCCAGCAGGGAACAGGGAGCGATTGGCTACACCTTC. V usage is TRBV6-1 and J usage is TRBJ1-2; TRBD1 is a possible D gene (6 bases). The CDR3 is 13 amino acids. From germline, CDR1 is MNHNS and CDR2 SASEGT. The V and J ends lost 6 bases and 7 bases respectively, with 15 bases between them.

The table lists this clone with a few counts. The rearrangement joins TRBV6-1 to TRBJ2-1; D is uncertain. The ends were cut back, 10 bases at V and 8 bases at J, with 24 bases in the middle. The CDR3 loop spans 15 amino acids. The germline V gene encodes CDR1 MNHNS and CDR2 SASEGT. The CDR3 is CAISNLGPGVDEQFF. In nucleotides, the CDR3 is TGTGCCATCAGCAACCTAGGGCCCGGCGTCGATGAGCAGTTCTTC.

V is TRBV30 and J is TRBJ1-1; 10 bases line up with TRBD1. This CDR3 region has 16 residues. After removal of 0 bases from V and 1 base from J, the junction contained 5 bases not matched to a gene. CDR1 and CDR2 (germline): GTSNPN, SVGIG (reference sequence). The CDR3 here is CAWSVDRGQKNTEAFF. CDR3 in DNA: TGTGCCTGGAGTGTCGACAGGGGGCAAAAGAACACTGAAGCTTTCTTT.

The chain is built from TRBV5-1 and TRBJ2-7; D gene ambiguous. V was pared by 1 base and J by 3 bases, with 8 bases between. CDR3 size: 13 residues. Germline V gene sequence: CDR1 SGHRS, CDR2 YFSETQ. The CDR3 DNA is TGCGCCAGCAGCTTGAAAGGGATCTACGAGCAGTACTTC. Translating it yields CASSLKGIYEQYF.

The chain employs TRBV6-6 and TRBJ2-1; 7 bases match TRBD1. J was trimmed by 9 bases and V by 5 bases; bases with no gene match: 10. The CDR3 has 14 amino acids. Germline V lookup: CDR1 MNHNY, CDR2 SVGAGI (reference sequence). The chain's CDR3 is CASSAPDRASEQFF. The CDR3 coding sequence is TGTGCCAGCAGTGCTCCAGACAGGGCATCTGAGCAGTTCTTC.

The count of this clone is one. V and J are TRBV18 and TRBJ2-3; unclear D gene. V shed 4 bases and J shed 2 bases, with 13 bases lying between them. Germline CDR1 reads KGHSH; CDR2 reads LQKENI. This CDR3 contains 15 residues. CDR3 residues: CASSRTTDPTDTQYF. The CDR3, as DNA: TGTGCCAGCTCACGAACCACGGATCCCACAGATACGCAGTATTTT.

This clone was found many times. The V and J genes are TRBV15 and TRBJ1-1, with a weak D call TRBD1 (5 bases). The V gene's germline CDR1 is LNHNV and CDR2 YYDKDF (reference sequence). CDR3 size: 16 residues. V was cut by 0 bases and J by 6 bases, with 17 bases left in between. DNA for the CDR3: TGTGCCACCAGCAGAGATTTGGGCAGGGCCACCCCTGAAGCTTTCTTT. Protein product: CATSRDLGRATPEAFF.

The rearrangement joins TRBV30 to TRBJ2-1, with D perhaps TRBD2 (5 bases). CDR1 and CDR2 from the germline V gene are GTSNPN and SVGIG (reference sequence). CDR3 size: 11 residues. Trimming stripped 2 bases from V and 8 bases from J, with 7 bases between. The CDR3 bases are TGTGCCTGGAGTATAGCGCATGAGCAGTTCTTC. Its protein is CAWSIAHEQFF.

This chain connects TRBV20-1 to TRBJ1-4; D not resolved. This CDR3 comprises 11 residues. The V gene's germline CDR1 is DFQATT and CDR2 SNEGSKA (reference sequence). V lost 7 bases and J lost 8, with 11 bases in between. This CDR3 is CSGRAQEKLFF. CDR3 DNA: TGCAGTGGCCGCGCCCAGGAAAAACTGTTTTTT.